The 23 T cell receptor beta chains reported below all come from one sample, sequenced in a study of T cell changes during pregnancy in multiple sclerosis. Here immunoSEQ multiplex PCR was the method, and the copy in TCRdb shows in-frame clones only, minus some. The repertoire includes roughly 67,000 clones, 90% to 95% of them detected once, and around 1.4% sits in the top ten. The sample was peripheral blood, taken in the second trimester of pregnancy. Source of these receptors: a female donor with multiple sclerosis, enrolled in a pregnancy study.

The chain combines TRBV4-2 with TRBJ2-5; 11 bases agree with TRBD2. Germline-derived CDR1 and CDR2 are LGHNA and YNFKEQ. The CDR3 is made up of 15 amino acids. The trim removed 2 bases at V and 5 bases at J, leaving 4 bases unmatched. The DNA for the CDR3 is TGTGCCAGCAGCCAACTAGCGGGAGGTGATGAGACCCAGTACTTC. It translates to CASSQLAGGDETQYF.

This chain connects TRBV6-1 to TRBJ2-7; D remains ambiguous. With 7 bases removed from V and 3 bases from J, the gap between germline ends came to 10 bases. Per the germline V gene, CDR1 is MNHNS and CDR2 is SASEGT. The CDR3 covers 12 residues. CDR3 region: CASILKSYEQYF. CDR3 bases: TGTGCCAGCATCCTAAAGAGCTACGAGCAGTACTTC.

The CDR3 is CASSFHSYEQYF. The CDR3 DNA follows: TGTGCCAGCAGCTTTCACTCCTACGAGCAGTACTTC. The chain is built from TRBV5-4 and TRBJ2-7; no clear D. Per germline, CDR1 SGHNT and CDR2 YYREEE (reference sequence). This CDR3 has 12 residues. V was shortened by 2 bases and J by 0 bases, with 3 bases between the two germline ends.

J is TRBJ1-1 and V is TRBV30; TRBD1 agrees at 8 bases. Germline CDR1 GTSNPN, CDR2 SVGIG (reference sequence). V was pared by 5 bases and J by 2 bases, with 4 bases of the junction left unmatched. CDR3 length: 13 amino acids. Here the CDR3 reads CAWGGTGNTEAFF. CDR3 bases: TGTGCCTGGGGGGGGACAGGTAACACTGAAGCTTTCTTT.

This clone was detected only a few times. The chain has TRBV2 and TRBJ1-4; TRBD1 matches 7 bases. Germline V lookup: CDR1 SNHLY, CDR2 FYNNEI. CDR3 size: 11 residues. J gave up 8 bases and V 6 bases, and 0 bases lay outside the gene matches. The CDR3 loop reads CASRGQEKLFF. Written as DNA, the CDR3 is TGTGCCAGCAGGGGACAGGAAAAACTGTTTTTT.

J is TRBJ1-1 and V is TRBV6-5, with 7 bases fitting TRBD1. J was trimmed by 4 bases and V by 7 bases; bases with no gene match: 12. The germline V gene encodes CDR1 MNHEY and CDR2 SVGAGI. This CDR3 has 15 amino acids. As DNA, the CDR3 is TGTGCCAGCACATCCCTCGTGGGGACAGTCACTGAAGCTTTCTTT. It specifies CASTSLVGTVTEAFF.

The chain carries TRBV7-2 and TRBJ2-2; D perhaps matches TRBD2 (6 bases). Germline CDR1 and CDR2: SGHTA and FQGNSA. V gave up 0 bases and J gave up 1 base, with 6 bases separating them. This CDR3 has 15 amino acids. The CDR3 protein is CASSLAGGNTGELFF. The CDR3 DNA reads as TGTGCCAGCAGCTTAGCGGGGGGGAACACCGGGGAGCTGTTTTTT.

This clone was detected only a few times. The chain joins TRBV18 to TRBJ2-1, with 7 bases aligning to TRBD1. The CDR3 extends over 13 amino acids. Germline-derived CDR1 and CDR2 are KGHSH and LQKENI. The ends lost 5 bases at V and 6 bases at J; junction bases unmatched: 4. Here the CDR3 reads CASSLGTVNEQFF. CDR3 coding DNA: TGTGCCAGCTCATTGGGGACAGTCAATGAGCAGTTCTTC.

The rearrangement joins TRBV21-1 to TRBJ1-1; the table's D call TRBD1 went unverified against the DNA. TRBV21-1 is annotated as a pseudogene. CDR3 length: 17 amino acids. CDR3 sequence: CASSKGRDRALNTEAFF. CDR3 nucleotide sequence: TGTGCCAGCAGCAAAGGAAGGGACAGGGCTTTGAACACTGAAGCTTTCTTT.

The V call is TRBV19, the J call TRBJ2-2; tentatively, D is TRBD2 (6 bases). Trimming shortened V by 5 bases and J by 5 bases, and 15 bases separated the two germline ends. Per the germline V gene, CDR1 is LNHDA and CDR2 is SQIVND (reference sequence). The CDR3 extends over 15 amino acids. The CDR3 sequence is CASSSPGDWTGELFF. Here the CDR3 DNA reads TGTGCCAGTAGTTCTCCGGGAGATTGGACCGGGGAGCTGTTTTTT. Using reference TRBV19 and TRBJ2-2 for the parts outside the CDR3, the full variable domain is DGGITQSPKYLFRKEGQNVTLSCEQNLNHDAMYWYRQDPGQGLRLIYYSQIVNDFQKGDIAEGYSVSREKKESFPLTVTSAQKNPTAFYLCASSSPGDWTGELFFGEGSRLTVL.

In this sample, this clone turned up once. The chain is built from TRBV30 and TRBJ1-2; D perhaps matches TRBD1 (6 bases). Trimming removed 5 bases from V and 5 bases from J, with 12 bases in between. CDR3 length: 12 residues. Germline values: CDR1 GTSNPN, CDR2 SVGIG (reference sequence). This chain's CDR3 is CAWDARGYGYTF. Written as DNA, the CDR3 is TGTGCCTGGGATGCCAGGGGATATGGCTACACCTTC.

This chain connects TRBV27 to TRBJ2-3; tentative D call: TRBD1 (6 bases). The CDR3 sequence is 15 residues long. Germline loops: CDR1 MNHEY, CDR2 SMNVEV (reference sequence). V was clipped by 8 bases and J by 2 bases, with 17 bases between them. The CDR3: CASGKTGWITDTQYF. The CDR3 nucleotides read TGTGCCAGCGGTAAAACAGGGTGGATCACAGATACGCAGTATTTT.

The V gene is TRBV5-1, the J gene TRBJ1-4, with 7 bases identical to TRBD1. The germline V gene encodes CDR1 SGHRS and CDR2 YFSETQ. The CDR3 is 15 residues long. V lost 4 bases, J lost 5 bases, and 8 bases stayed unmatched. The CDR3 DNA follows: TGCGCCAGCAGCCTGACGACAGGGAAGAATGAAAAACTGTTTTTT. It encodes CASSLTTGKNEKLFF.

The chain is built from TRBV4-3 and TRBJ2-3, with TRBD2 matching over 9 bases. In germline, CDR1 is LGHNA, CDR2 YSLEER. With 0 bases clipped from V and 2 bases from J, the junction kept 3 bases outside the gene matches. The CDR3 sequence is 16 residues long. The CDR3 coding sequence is TGCGCCAGCAGCCAAGAGGAGCGGGGGGACACAGATACGCAGTATTTT. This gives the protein CASSQEERGDTDTQYF.

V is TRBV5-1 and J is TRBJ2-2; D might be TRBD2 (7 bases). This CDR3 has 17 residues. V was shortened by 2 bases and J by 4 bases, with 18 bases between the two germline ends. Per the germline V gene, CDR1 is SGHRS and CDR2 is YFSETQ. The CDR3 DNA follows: TGCGCCAGCAGCTTAGGAGGCGGGGGCGCTTCCACCGGGGAGCTGTTTTTT. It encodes CASSLGGGGASTGELFF. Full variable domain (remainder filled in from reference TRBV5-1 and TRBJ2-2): KAGVTQTPRYLIKTRGQQVTLSCSPISGHRSVSWYQQTPGQGLQFLFEYFSETQRNKGNFPGRFSGRQFSNSRSEMNVSTLELGDSALYLCASSLGGGGASTGELFFGEGSRLTVL.

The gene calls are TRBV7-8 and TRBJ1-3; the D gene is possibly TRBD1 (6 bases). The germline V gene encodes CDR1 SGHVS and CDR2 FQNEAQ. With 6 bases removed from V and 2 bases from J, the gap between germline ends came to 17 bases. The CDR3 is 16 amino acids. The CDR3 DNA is TGTGCCAGCAGGGTCGACGGAAGGGGGACTGGAAACACCATATATTTT. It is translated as CASRVDGRGTGNTIYF.

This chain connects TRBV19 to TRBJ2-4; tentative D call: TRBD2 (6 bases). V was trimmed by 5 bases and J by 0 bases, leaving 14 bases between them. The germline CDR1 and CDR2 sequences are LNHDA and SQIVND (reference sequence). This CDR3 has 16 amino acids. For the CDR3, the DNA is TGTGCCAGTAGTGGGGGACTCCCCCTAGCCAAAAACATTCAGTACTTC. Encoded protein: CASSGGLPLAKNIQYF.

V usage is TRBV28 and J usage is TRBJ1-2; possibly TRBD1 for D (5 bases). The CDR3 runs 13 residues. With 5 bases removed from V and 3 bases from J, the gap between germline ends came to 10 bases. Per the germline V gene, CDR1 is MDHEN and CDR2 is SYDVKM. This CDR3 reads CASSEGRDYGYTF. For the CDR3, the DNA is TGTGCCAGCAGTGAAGGCAGGGACTATGGCTACACCTTC.

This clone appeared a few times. The CDR3 region is CRAGGNEQFF. The CDR3 DNA reads as TGCAGAGCAGGGGGCAATGAGCAGTTCTTC. V gene TRBV20-1 combines with J gene TRBJ2-1, with TRBD1 matching over 7 bases. This CDR3 contains 10 residues. Germline values: CDR1 DFQATT, CDR2 SNEGSKA (reference sequence).

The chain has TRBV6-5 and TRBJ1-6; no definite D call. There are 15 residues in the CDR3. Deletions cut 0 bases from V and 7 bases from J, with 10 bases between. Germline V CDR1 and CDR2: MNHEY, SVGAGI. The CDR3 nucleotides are TGTGCCAGCAGTTACTCGGAGGCCCTGAATTCACCCCTCCACTTT. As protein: CASSYSEALNSPLHF.

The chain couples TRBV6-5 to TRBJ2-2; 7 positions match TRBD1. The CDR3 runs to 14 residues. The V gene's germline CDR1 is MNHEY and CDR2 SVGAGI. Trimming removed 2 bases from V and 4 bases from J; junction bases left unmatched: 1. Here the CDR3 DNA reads TGTGCCAGCAGTTACGGGGACAGCACCGGGGAGCTGTTTTTT. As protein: CASSYGDSTGELFF.

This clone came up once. The CDR3 DNA is TGTGCCAGCAGCTTAGGGGCAGGCGGGGGAAACACCATATATTTT. Translation gives CASSLGAGGGNTIYF. The chain joins TRBV7-6 to TRBJ1-3, with unresolved D. CDR3 length: 15 residues. Germline loops: CDR1 SGHVS, CDR2 FNYEAQ. V lost 1 base to trimming and J lost 4 bases, with 11 bases between them.

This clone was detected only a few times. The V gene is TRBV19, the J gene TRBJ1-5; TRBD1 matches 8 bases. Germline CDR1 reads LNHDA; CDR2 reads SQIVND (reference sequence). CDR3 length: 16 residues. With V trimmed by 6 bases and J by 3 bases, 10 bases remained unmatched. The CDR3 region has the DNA TGTGCCAGTAGGGAACTCGGGACAGGACCCAATCAGCCCCAGCATTTT. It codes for CASRELGTGPNQPQHF.